Listed below are T cell receptor beta chains from one sample, sequenced in a study of cytomegalovirus exposure and HLA in healthy donors. The table came from immunoSEQ multiplex PCR; TCRdb's copy has only in-frame clones and leaves some out. There are about 260,000 clones in the sample; roughly 88% occur only once, and approximately 3.1% lies in the top ten. Sequencing was done on a sample of PBMCs. Every receptor here comes from a woman in her 30s in good health and CMV-seronegative. Each CDR3 is given with its conserved first and last residue. The order of the fields is V gene, D gene, J gene, CDR3 protein, CDR3 DNA. A D gene is named only where the DNA matches it firmly.

TRBV19	NA	TRBJ2-1	CASSPLMGADNEQFF	TGTGCCAGTAGTCCGCTGATGGGAGCCGACAATGAGCAGTTCTTC
TRBV9	TRBD2	TRBJ2-3	CASSASGSTDTQYF	TGTGCCAGCAGCGCTAGCGGGAGTACAGATACGCAGTATTTT
TRBV7-7	TRBD1	TRBJ2-3	CASSANRGDTQYF	TGTGCCAGCAGCGCGAACAGGGGAGATACGCAGTATTTT
TRBV28	TRBD1	TRBJ1-2	CASSFEGAYGYTF	TGTGCCAGCAGTTTCGAGGGGGCCTATGGCTACACCTTC
TRBV27	TRBD1	TRBJ2-7	CASSLSEGQGRDEQYF	TGTGCCAGCAGTTTATCGGAAGGACAGGGGCGGGACGAGCAGTACTTC
TRBV28	NA	TRBJ1-4	CASSLLAARNEKLFF	TGTGCCAGCAGTTTATTGGCCGCCCGCAATGAAAAACTGTTTTTT
TRBV27	NA	TRBJ2-7	CASSIGGPGFGGVAYEQYF	TGTGCCAGCAGTATTGGGGGGCCAGGATTTGGGGGGGTTGCCTACGAGCAGTACTTC
TRBV27	TRBD2	TRBJ2-7	CASSWGREGHEQYF	TGTGCCAGCAGTTGGGGGCGGGAGGGACACGAGCAGTACTTC
TRBV7-9	NA	TRBJ1-2	CASSPLSPPRHESYGYTF	TGTGCCAGCAGCCCACTTAGTCCCCCCCGACACGAAAGCTATGGCTACACCTTC
TRBV7-9	NA	TRBJ2-1	CASSLQGKQFF	TGTGCCAGCAGCTTACAGGGTAAGCAGTTCTTC